The present TCR beta chain was sequenced within a study of OX40 agonist ivuxolimab in advanced cancers. The V gene's germline CDR1 is KGHSH and CDR2 LQKENI. Trimming left V 5 bases short and J 4 bases short, with 9 bases between. This CDR3 comprises 13 residues. This table comes from immunoSEQ multiplex PCR, and its TCRdb copy is limited to in-frame clones, with some not included. The sample has under 40,000 clones; about four fifths are singletons. The chain combines TRBV18 with TRBJ1-5; no definite D call. The material sequenced was CD4+ or CD8+ T cells sorted from blood, taken in a trial of the OX40 agonist ivuxolimab. The clonotype comes from an adult with an advanced solid tumor such as melanoma, head and neck, liver or kidney cancer. The DNA for the CDR3 is TGTGCCAGCTCATCGGGGAATAATCAGCCCCAGCATTTT. It specifies CASSSGNNQPQHF.